This T cell receptor beta chain originates from a study of T cell responses to AZD1222 COVID-19 vaccine. A word on this clone: Its specificity is not known. This specimen includes other DNA sequences encoding the same CDR3.

Study findings and constraints: Unmutated regions of variants are reportedly targeted by nearly half of spike-specific TCRs. White British people made up most donors, females outnumbered males, and clonal diversity was possibly underestimated.

The assay was immunoSEQ multiplex PCR, and TCRdb's table has in-frame clones only and misses some. Found here are 100,000 to 120,000 clones, 86% of them singletons; the top ten hold about 3.5%. V was cut by 8 bases and J by 0 bases, with 6 bases left in between. The CDR3 totals 12 residues. Germline lookup yields CDR1 WNHNN and CDR2 SYGVQD (reference sequence). This specimen was peripheral blood, taken on day 0 of AZD1222 vaccination. J is TRBJ2-3 and V is TRBV10-1, with no clear D. The sequence came from an adult in good health. The CDR3 loop reads CASSYSTDTQYF. The CDR3 DNA follows: TGCGCCAGCTCCTATAGCACAGATACGCAGTATTTT.